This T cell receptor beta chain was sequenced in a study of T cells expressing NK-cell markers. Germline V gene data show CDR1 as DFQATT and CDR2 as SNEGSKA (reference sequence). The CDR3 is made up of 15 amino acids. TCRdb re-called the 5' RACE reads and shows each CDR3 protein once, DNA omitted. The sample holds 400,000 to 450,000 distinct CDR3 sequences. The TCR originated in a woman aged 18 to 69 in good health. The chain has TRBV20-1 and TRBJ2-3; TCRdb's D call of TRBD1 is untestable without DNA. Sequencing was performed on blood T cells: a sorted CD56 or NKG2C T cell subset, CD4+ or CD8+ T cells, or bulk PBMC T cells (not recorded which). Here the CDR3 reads CSARGLEGAPDTQYF.